The 20 T cell receptor beta chains below all came from one sample that was sequenced in a study of CD8 T cells in Susac syndrome. Random hexamers were used to reverse transcribe roughly 0.45 to 1 ug of RNA. Each CDR3 protein is one row after TCRdb ran MiXCR on the immunoSEQ multiplex PCR reads. Of some 250,000 distinct CDR3 sequences in the sample, 90% to 97% are singletons; the top ten hold under 0.12%. Source material: CD4+ T cells from PBMCs. These receptor sequences come from a human donor with Susac syndrome.

The J gene is TRBJ1-2, the V gene TRBV4-1; no firm D call. Germline V lookup: CDR1 MGHRA, CDR2 YSYEKL. V lost 0 bases and J lost 8, with 13 bases in between. CDR3 length: 14 amino acids. The CDR3 DNA follows: TGCGCCAGCAGCCAAGAGGTCCTCTCGAGGGGCTACACCTTC. Amino acids: CASSQEVLSRGYTF.

This sequence joins TRBV28 and TRBJ1-2; perhaps TRBD1 as D (5 bases). The V gene's germline CDR1 is MDHEN and CDR2 SYDVKM. V was trimmed by 2 bases and J by 4 bases, leaving 11 bases between them. This CDR3 has 14 residues. Here the CDR3 reads CASSLTGGVYGYTF. CDR3 nucleotide sequence: TGTGCCAGCAGTTTAACGGGGGGTGTCTATGGCTACACCTTC.

The chain recombines TRBV24-1 with TRBJ1-5; 7 bases are shared with TRBD1. Trimming at V came to 7 bases and at J to 4 bases, leaving 0 bases not matched to a gene. The CDR3 length is 12 residues. Germline CDR1 is KGHDR and CDR2 is SFDVKD. The CDR3 DNA sequence: TGTGCCACCAGACAGGGGAATCAGCCCCAGCATTTT. Translation: CATRQGNQPQHF.

This chain connects TRBV20-1 to TRBJ2-7; 8 nucleotides match TRBD1. V was pared by 3 bases and J by 3 bases, with 7 bases of the junction left unmatched. The CDR3 has 14 amino acids. Per germline, CDR1 DFQATT and CDR2 SNEGSKA (reference sequence). The CDR3 region has the DNA TGCAGTGCTAGGGCTCAGGGGGCTGTCTACGAGCAGTACTTC. The encoded protein is CSARAQGAVYEQYF.

This sequence joins TRBV11-2 and TRBJ1-4, with TRBD1 identical over 7 bases. Trimming at V came to 5 bases and at J to 7 bases, leaving 13 bases not matched to a gene. In germline, CDR1 is SGHAT, CDR2 FQNNGV. The CDR3 extends over 16 amino acids. CDR3 region: CASSPFSGGGSEKLFF. The CDR3 DNA reads as TGTGCCAGCAGCCCATTTTCTGGAGGGGGCAGTGAAAAACTGTTTTTT.

This clonotype was picked up one time. The chain uses TRBV7-9 and TRBJ1-1; D ambiguous. Trimming stripped 1 base from V and 0 bases from J, with 9 bases between. Germline V gene sequence: CDR1 SEHNR, CDR2 FQNEAQ (reference sequence). There are 15 residues in the CDR3. CDR3 amino acids: CASSLDNWLNTEAFF. The CDR3 nucleotides are TGTGCCAGCAGCTTAGATAACTGGCTGAACACTGAAGCTTTCTTT.

The chain's CDR3 is CASSLRFAGTSGTGQYF. The CDR3, as DNA: TGTGCCAGCAGCTTACGCTTCGCCGGGACTAGCGGGACTGGGCAGTACTTC. The V call is TRBV11-2, the J call TRBJ2-7, with 13 nucleotides matching TRBD2. This CDR3 contains 17 residues. Germline-derived CDR1 and CDR2 are SGHAT and FQNNGV. V trimming: 2 bases; J trimming: 9 bases; junction bases outside the gene matches: 13.

This sequence joins TRBV20-1 and TRBJ2-1; 10 nucleotides agree with TRBD2. The ends lost 4 bases at V and 9 bases at J; junction bases unmatched: 12. The CDR3 is made up of 15 amino acids. CDR1 and CDR2 (germline): DFQATT, SNEGSKA (reference sequence). In DNA, the CDR3 is TGCAGTGCTAACCGACTAGCGGGTACTATGAGTGAGCAGTTCTTC. Its protein is CSANRLAGTMSEQFF.

The genes are TRBV5-1 and TRBJ2-1; D not certain. Trimming pared 4 bases from V and 2 bases from J, leaving 16 bases between. The V gene's germline CDR1 is SGHRS and CDR2 YFSETQ. The CDR3 runs 16 residues. CDR3 loop: CASSDTSAPPYNEQFF. In DNA, the CDR3 is TGCGCCAGCAGCGACACATCAGCCCCCCCCTACAATGAGCAGTTCTTC.

This chain joins TRBV29-1 and TRBJ2-5; the D is unclear. The CDR3 is made up of 11 amino acids. Trimming left V 3 bases short and J 5 bases short, with 7 bases between. Germline assignment: CDR1 SQVTM and CDR2 ANQGSEA. The CDR3 DNA reads TGCAGCGTTGACCTTTTTGAGACCCAGTACTTC. As protein: CSVDLFETQYF.

The CDR3 nucleotides read TGCGCCAGCAGTCAACCGCTAGCGGGAGTCGCAGATACGCAGTATTTT. Translated, it gives CASSQPLAGVADTQYF. The V call is TRBV23-1, the J call TRBJ2-3; 10 bases fit TRBD2. TRBV23-1 is designated an ORF whose function remains uncertain. This CDR3 comprises 16 residues. The V gene end was trimmed by 2 bases and the J gene end by 4 bases; junction bases not matched to a gene: 6.

The chain employs TRBV7-9 and TRBJ2-6, with D perhaps matching TRBD1 or TRBD2 (5 bases each). The CDR3 spans 15 residues. Between the trimmed V and J ends, which lost 4 bases and 4 bases, there was a span of 11 bases. Germline V CDR1 and CDR2: SEHNR, FQNEAQ (reference sequence). CDR3: CASSSAGAGANVLTF. As DNA, the CDR3 is TGTGCCAGCAGCTCAGCCGGGGCCGGGGCCAACGTCCTGACTTTC.

The chain uses TRBV20-1 and TRBJ2-7; 10 nucleotides align to TRBD1. The CDR3 is made up of 16 amino acids. Trimming cost V 0 bases and J 4 bases; bases outside gene matches: 9. Germline V CDR1 and CDR2: DFQATT, SNEGSKA (reference sequence). CDR3 residues: CSARDPIGDRGYEQYF. The DNA for the CDR3 is TGCAGTGCTAGAGACCCAATTGGGGACAGGGGATACGAGCAGTACTTC.

This chain joins TRBV24-1 and TRBJ2-2; possible D gene TRBD1, 7 bases. V lost 6 bases and J lost 3, with 16 bases in between. CDR3 length: 16 amino acids. Germline loops: CDR1 KGHDR, CDR2 SFDVKD. CDR3 nucleotide sequence: TGTGCCACCAGTCGGTCCAGGGGGGCGGACACCGGGGAGCTGTTTTTT. This sequence encodes CATSRSRGADTGELFF.

The chain links TRBV14 to TRBJ2-1, with a tentative D call TRBD2 (5 bases). The CDR3 is made up of 13 amino acids. The germline V gene has CDR1 SGHDN and CDR2 FVKESK. Trimming stripped 2 bases from V and 10 bases from J, with 12 bases between. The chain's CDR3 is CASSQNAGGEQFF. The DNA for the CDR3 is TGTGCCAGCAGCCAAAACGCGGGTGGAGAGCAGTTCTTC.

The chain recombines TRBV2 with TRBJ2-6; 7 bases agree with TRBD1. Germline values: CDR1 SNHLY, CDR2 FYNNEI. There are 18 residues in the CDR3. The junction had 13 bases not matched to a gene; V was cut back by 7 bases and J by 1 base. CDR3 DNA: TGTGCCAGCACCTGGGACAGACAAATATGGTCTGGGGCCAACGTCCTGACTTTC. Residues: CASTWDRQIWSGANVLTF.

The chain is built from TRBV11-2 and TRBJ1-5; D remains unclear. CDR3 size: 14 residues. V was cut by 3 bases and J by 3 bases, with 9 bases left in between. Germline V gene data show CDR1 as SGHAT and CDR2 as FQNNGV. The CDR3 DNA is TGTGCCAGCAGCTTTTCCTCCGACAATCAGCCCCAGCATTTT. Translation gives CASSFSSDNQPQHF.

The gene calls are TRBV11-2 and TRBJ2-7; D is perhaps TRBD2 (6 bases). In germline, CDR1 is SGHAT, CDR2 FQNNGV. Trimming stripped 7 bases from V and 0 bases from J, with 16 bases between. CDR3 length: 15 amino acids. CDR3 sequence (DNA): TGTGCCAGCATCGACCGGGACTTCAGCTCCTACGAGCAGTACTTC. It yields the protein CASIDRDFSSYEQYF.

V gene TRBV15 combines with J gene TRBJ2-7; TRBD1 aligns across 9 bases. Germline trimming cut 3 bases from V and 1 base from J; bases unmatched to any gene: 16. This CDR3 is 19 amino acids long. Germline CDR1 LNHNV, CDR2 YYDKDF (reference sequence). The CDR3 here is CATSRDRDRVIGLSYEQYF. Written as DNA, the CDR3 is TGTGCCACCAGCAGGGACCGGGACAGGGTAATTGGCCTTTCCTACGAGCAGTACTTC.

V is TRBV28 and J is TRBJ2-5; no definite D call. Germline CDR1 and CDR2: MDHEN and SYDVKM. CDR3 size: 13 residues. V dropped 6 bases and J dropped 3 bases, with 11 bases sitting between them. The CDR3 DNA reads as TGTGCCAGCAGCCAACAGACAAAAGAGACCCAGTACTTC. This translates into CASSQQTKETQYF.